This TCR beta chain was sequenced in a study of blood T cell repertoires in COVID-19 (dated by TCRdb to 2018 to 2020). Turning to the overall study: Samples from collaborators originated in the United States, Italy and Spain and spanned both the acute and convalescent phases of COVID-19. HLA class I and class II types, where available, came from metadata supplied by the sample provider rather than from assay-based typing. The repertoires were made available in a free public database intended to serve as a resource for research on the immune response to SARS-CoV-2. The dataset comprised deeply sampled blood TCRbeta repertoires from subjects exposed to, actively infected with, or recovered from COVID-19. The prospective study material was composed of cDNA or gDNA derived from T cells, B-cell-depleted T cells, or PBMCs. A de-identified subject ID, COVID-19 status, age in years and sex were almost always included in the sample metadata. Samples came from the ongoing ImmuneRACE study (first 160 participants) plus 1,254 subjects from 6 global collaborators.

The immunoSEQ Assay, a bias-controlled multiplex PCR, was used to amplify TCRbeta CDR3 regions from genomic DNA. Regarding the original processing steps: Within the assay, amplification of reference gene primers was used to estimate how many nucleated cells each sample contained. Sequence reads were collapsed and filtered to measure the absolute abundance of every unique TCRbeta CDR3 rearrangement. For each sample, productive Simpson clonality was calculated as the square root of Simpson's diversity index over productive rearrangements. TCRdb carries this immuneACCESS record with in-frame sequences only. Its versions omit some clonotypes, under half of them owing to an unresolved V gene in the studies checked, with the rest unexplained. The V and J calls and clone size come from that table; D and trimming were worked out from the DNA. This sample is represented by about 210,000 clones; about nine tenths of them were singletons. Of the sample, 0.75% to 0.9% is held by the ten largest clones.

Broad study findings and their caveats: The quantity of clinical and demographic metadata differed by source and by participant and was supplied without curation.

Collaborating institutions collected whole blood in K2EDTA tubes following their own protocols. For TCRbeta analysis, collaborators shipped samples in one of three forms: frozen whole blood, isolated PBMCs, or DNA extracted from either of those sample types. This clone was detected only once. Its antigen is still unknown. The record has no base qualities; no much larger clone is one base away. Sequencing was performed on peripheral blood. The source is a woman between 70 and 85 years old with acute or convalescent COVID-19.

The DNA reads as follows: TGTGCCAGCAGCCTATCGCCAGGGGGCAGAGAAAAACTGTTTTTT. It specifies CASSLSPGGREKLFF. The chain is assembled from TRBV11-3 and TRBJ1-4; 8 bases in between match TRBD1. After removal of 5 bases from V and 8 bases from J, the junction retains 10 bases not matched to a gene. According to the germline V gene, CDR1 reads SGHNT and CDR2 reads YENEEA. The CDR3 measures 15 amino acids from cysteine to phenylalanine. The DNA shown is the 45-base CDR3, in frame from base 1. Supplemented by the reference TRBV11-3 and TRBJ1-4 proteins around the CDR3, the complete variable domain is EAGVVQSPRYKIIEKKQPVAFWCNPISGHNTLYWYLQNLGQGPELLIRYENEEAVDDSQLPKDRFSAERLKGVDSTLKIQPAELGDSAVYLCASSLSPGGREKLFFGSGTQLSVL.